This T cell receptor beta chain came from a study of T-cell reconstitution after alpha-beta-depleted transplantation in children. Trimming removed 4 bases from V and 6 bases from J; junction bases left unmatched: 7. This CDR3 is 15 amino acids long. This clonotype was observed many times. During its preparation, the TCRbeta library received unique molecular identifiers. TCRdb redid the calling of the PCR reads with MiXCR, one entry per CDR3 protein. The sample lists approximately 290,000 distinct CDR3 sequences, more than 9% seen once, with 20% to 30% in the top ten. The J gene is TRBJ2-4, the V gene TRBV12-3 or TRBV12-4, with 9 bases lining up with TRBD2. The sample here was peripheral blood, taken 180 days after TCRalphabeta/CD19-depleted stem cell transplant. The clonotype was recovered from a male patient aged 2 to 9 who had a stem cell transplant for chronic granulomatous disease, so the T cells may come from the graft donor. In DNA form, the CDR3 reads TGTGCCAGCAGTTGGGCGGGAGGGCCCCTAAACATTCAGTACTTC. This sequence encodes CASSWAGGPLNIQYF.